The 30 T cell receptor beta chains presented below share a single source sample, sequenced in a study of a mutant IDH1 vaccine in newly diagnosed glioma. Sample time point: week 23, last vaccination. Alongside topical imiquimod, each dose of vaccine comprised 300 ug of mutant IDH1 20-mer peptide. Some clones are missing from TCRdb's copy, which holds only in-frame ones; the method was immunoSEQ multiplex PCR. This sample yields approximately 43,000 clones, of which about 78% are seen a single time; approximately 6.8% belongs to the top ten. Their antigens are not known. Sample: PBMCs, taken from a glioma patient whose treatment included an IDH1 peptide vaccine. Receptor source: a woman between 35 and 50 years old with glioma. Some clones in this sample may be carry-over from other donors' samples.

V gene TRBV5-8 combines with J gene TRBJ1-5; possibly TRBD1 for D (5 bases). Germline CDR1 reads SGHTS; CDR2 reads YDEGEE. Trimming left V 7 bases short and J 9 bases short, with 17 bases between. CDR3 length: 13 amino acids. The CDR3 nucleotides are TGTGCCAGCCCCGAGGGGCTAGGGAGGCCCCAGCATTTT. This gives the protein CASPEGLGRPQHF.

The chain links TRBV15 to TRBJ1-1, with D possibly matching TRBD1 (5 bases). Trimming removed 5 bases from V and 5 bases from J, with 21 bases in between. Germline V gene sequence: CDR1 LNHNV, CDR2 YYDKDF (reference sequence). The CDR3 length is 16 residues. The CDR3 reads CATSSPNPVEGTEAFF. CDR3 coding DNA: TGTGCCACCAGCTCTCCGAACCCCGTTGAGGGGACTGAAGCTTTCTTT.

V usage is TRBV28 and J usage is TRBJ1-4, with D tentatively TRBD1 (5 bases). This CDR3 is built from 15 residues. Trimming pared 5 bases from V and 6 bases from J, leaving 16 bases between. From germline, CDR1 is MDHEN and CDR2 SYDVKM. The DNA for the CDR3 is TGTGCCAGCAGTACTGGGACTTCGGGGGATGAAAAACTGTTTTTT. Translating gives CASSTGTSGDEKLFF.

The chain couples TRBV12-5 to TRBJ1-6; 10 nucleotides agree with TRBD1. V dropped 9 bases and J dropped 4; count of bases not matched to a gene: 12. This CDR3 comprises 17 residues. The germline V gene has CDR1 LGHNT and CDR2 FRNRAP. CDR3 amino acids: CASVPGQGPRYNSPLHF. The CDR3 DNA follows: TGTGCTAGCGTTCCGGGACAGGGGCCGCGTTATAATTCACCCCTCCACTTT.

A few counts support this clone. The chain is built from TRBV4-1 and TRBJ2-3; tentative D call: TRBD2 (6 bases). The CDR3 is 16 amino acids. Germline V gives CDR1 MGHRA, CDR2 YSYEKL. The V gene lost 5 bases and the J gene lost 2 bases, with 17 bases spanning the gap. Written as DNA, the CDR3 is TGCGCCAGCAGCACATACGGGCGGCGGGACACAGATACGCAGTATTTT. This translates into CASSTYGRRDTDTQYF.

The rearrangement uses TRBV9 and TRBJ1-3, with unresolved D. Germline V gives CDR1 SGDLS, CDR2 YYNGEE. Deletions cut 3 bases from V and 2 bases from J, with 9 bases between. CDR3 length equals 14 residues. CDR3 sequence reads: CASSAGETGNTIYF. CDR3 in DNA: TGTGCCAGCAGCGCCGGGGAGACTGGAAACACCATATATTTT.

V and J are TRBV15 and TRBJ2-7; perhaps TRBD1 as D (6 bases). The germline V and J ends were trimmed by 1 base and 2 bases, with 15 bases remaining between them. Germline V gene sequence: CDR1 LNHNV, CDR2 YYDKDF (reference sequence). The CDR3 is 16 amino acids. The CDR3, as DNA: TGTGCCACCAGCAGAGGGGCGGAGACAGGCGCCTACGAGCAGTACTTC. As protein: CATSRGAETGAYEQYF.

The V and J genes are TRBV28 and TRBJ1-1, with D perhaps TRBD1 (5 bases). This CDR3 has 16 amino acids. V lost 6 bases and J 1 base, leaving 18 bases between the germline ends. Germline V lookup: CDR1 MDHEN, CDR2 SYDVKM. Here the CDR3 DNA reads TGTGCCAGCAGCATCCTCATTGGGGGAAGGAACACTGAAGCTTTCTTT. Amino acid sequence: CASSILIGGRNTEAFF.

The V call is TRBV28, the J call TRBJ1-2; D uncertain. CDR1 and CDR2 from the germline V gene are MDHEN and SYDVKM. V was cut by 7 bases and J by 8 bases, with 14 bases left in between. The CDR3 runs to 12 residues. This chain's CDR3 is CASTGPGFGYTF. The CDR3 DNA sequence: TGTGCCAGCACCGGCCCGGGGTTCGGCTACACCTTC.

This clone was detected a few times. CDR3 nucleotide sequence: TGTGCCAGCAGCCCAGACCTCTATGGCTACACCTTC. Encoded protein: CASSPDLYGYTF. The gene calls are TRBV7-9 and TRBJ1-2; unclear D gene. CDR1 SEHNR and CDR2 FQNEAQ come from the germline V gene (reference sequence). Trimming removed 5 bases from V and 4 bases from J, with 8 bases in between. This CDR3 has 12 amino acids.

CDR3 in amino acids: CASSAQGSRSYGYTF. Written as DNA, the CDR3 is TGTGCCAGCAGCGCACAGGGGTCTCGCTCCTATGGCTACACCTTC. The chain couples TRBV9 to TRBJ1-2, with 7 bases matching TRBD1. Germline V gene lookup returns CDR1 SGDLS and CDR2 YYNGEE. J gave up 4 bases and V 3 bases, and 9 bases lay outside the gene matches. This CDR3 has 15 amino acids.

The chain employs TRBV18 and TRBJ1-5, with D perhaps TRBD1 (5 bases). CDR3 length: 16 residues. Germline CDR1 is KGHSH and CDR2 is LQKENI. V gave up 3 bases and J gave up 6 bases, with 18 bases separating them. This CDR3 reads CASSPSSGVSSQPQHF. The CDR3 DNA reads TGTGCCAGCTCACCGTCTTCGGGGGTATCGAGTCAGCCCCAGCATTTT. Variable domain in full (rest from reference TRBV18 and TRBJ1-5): NAGVMQNPRHLVRRRGQEARLRCSPMKGHSHVYWYRQLPEEGLKFMVYLQKENIIDESGMPKERFSAEFPKEGPSILRIQQVVRGDSAAYFCASSPSSGVSSQPQHFGDGTRLSIL.

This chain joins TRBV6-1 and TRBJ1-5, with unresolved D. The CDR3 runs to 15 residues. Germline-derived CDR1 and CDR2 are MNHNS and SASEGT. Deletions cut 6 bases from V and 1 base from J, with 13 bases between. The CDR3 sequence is CASSALGSSNQPQHF. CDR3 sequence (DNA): TGTGCCAGCAGCGCGCTCGGCAGCAGCAATCAGCCCCAGCATTTT.

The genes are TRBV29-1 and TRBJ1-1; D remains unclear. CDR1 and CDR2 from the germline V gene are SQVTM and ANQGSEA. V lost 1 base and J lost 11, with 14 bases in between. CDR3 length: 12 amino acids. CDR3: CSVEGRAREAFF. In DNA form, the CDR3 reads TGCAGCGTTGAAGGACGGGCGCGGGAGGCTTTCTTT.

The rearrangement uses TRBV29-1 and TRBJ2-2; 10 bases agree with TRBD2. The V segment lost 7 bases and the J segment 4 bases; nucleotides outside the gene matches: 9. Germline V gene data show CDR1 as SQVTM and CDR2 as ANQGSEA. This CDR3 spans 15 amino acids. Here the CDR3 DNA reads TGCAGCGGCCTCAGCGGGAGGGCCGGCACCGGGGAGCTGTTTTTT. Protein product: CSGLSGRAGTGELFF.

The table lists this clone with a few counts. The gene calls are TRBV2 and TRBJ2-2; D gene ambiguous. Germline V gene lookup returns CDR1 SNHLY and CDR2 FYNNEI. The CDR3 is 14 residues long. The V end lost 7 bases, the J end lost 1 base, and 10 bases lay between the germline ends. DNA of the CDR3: TGTGCCAGCAATGCAGAGATGAACACCGGGGAGCTGTTTTTT. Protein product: CASNAEMNTGELFF.

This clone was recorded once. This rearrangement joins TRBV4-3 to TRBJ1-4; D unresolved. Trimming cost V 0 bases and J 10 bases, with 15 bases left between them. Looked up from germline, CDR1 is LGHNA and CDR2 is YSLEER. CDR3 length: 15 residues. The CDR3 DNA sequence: TGCGCCAGCAGCCAAGATTTTTCCTCTTATCGAAAACTGTTTTTT. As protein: CASSQDFSSYRKLFF.

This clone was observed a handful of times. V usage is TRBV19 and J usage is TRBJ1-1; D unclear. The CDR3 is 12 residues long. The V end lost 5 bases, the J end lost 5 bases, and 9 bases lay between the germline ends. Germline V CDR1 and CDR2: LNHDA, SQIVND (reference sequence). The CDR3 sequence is CASSVGRTEAFF. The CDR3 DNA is TGTGCCAGTAGTGTAGGGCGGACTGAAGCTTTCTTT.

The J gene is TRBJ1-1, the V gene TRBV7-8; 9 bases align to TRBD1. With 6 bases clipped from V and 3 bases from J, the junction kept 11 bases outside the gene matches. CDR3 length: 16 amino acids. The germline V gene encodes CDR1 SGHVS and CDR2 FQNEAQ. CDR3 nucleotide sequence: TGTGCCAGCAGTTCCGGACAGGGGACGATTTACACTGAAGCTTTCTTT. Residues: CASSSGQGTIYTEAFF.

In DNA form, the CDR3 reads TGTGCCAGCAGTGACTCAGCAGGGGATGGGGCCAACGTCCTGACTTTC. Protein: CASSDSAGDGANVLTF. The rearrangement links TRBV6-4 to TRBJ2-6, with a weak D call TRBD1 (6 bases). Trimming removed 0 bases from V and 3 bases from J, with 9 bases in between. The CDR3 runs to 16 residues. The germline gives CDR1 MRHNA, CDR2 SNTAGT.

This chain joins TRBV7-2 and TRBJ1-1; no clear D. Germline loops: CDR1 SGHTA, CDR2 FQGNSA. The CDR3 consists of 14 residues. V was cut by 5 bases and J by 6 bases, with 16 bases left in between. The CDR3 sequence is CASSRRAHVAEAFF. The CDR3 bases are TGTGCCAGCAGCAGGAGGGCACACGTCGCTGAAGCTTTCTTT.

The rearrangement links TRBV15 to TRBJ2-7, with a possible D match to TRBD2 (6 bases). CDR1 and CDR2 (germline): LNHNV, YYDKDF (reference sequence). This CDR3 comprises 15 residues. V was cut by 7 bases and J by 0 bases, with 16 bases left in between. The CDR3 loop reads CATTPGGGRSYEQYF. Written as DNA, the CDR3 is TGTGCCACCACACCTGGCGGAGGGCGCTCCTACGAGCAGTACTTC.

The CDR3 DNA reads TGTGCCATCAAGGTGACGGAGGGTAATAATGAGCAGTTCTTC. Translating gives CAIKVTEGNNEQFF. This chain joins TRBV10-3 and TRBJ2-1; TRBD2 is a possible D gene (6 bases). The germline CDR1 and CDR2 sequences are ENHRY and SYGVKD. The germline V and J ends were trimmed by 7 bases and 7 bases, with 17 bases remaining between them. This CDR3 region has 14 residues.

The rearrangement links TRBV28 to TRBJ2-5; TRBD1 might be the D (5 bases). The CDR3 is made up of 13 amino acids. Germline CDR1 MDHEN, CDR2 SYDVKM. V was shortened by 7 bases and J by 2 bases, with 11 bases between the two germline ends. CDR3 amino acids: CASTKGDQETQYF. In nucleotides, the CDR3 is TGTGCCAGCACCAAAGGGGATCAAGAGACCCAGTACTTC.

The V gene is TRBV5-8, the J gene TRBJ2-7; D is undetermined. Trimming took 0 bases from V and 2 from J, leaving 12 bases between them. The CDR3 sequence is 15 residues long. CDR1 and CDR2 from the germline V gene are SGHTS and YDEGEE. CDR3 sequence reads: CASSLGTLATYEQYF. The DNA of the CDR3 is TGTGCCAGCAGCTTGGGGACGCTTGCTACCTACGAGCAGTACTTC.

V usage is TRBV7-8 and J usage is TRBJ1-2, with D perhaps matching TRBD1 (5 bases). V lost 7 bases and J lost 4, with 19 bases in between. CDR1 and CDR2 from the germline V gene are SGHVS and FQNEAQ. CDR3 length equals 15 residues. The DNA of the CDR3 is TGTGCCAGCAACCCTCTTAGACGGGGCAGCTATGGCTACACCTTC. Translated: CASNPLRRGSYGYTF.

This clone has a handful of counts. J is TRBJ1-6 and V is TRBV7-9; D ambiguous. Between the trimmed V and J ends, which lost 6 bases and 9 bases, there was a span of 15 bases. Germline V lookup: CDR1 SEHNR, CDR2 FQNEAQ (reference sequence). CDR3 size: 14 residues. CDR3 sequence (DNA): TGTGCCAGCAGGCCCCGGGCCCTGGGTTCACCCCTCCACTTT. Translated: CASRPRALGSPLHF.

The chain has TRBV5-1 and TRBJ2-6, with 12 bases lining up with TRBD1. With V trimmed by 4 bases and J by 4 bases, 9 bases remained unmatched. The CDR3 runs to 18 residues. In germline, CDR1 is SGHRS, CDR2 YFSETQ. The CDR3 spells CASSPSGTGGSGANVLTF. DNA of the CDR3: TGCGCCAGCAGCCCATCCGGGACAGGGGGCTCCGGGGCCAACGTCCTGACTTTC.

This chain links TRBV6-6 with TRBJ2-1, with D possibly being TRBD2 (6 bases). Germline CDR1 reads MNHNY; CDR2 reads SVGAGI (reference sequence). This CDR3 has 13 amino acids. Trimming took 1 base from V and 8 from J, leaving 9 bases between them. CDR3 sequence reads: CASSYLGGDEQFF. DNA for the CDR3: TGTGCCAGCAGTTACTTGGGGGGAGATGAGCAGTTCTTC.

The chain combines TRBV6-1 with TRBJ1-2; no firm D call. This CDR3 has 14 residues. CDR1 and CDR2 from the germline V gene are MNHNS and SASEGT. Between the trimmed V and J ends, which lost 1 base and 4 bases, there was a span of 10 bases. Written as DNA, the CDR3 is TGTGCCAGCAGTGAAGTCCGAGAAACCTATGGCTACACCTTC. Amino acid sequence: CASSEVRETYGYTF.